This T cell receptor beta chain is from a study of blood T cell repertoires in COVID-19. This clone was observed a few times. Authors' analysis steps: From reference gene primer amplification, estimates of nucleated cell counts were derived. The repertoire was sequenced with immunoSEQ multiplex PCR; TCRdb's copy has only in-frame clones and lacks some. V and J calls and clone size come straight from that table; D and trimming were deduced from the DNA. The table has 180,000 or so clones, around 85% seen once. Germline V gives CDR1 SGHTA, CDR2 FQGNSA. The CDR3 is made up of 15 amino acids. Trimming cost V 5 bases and J 8 bases, with 21 bases left between them.

The sequence was collected from a woman aged 55-69 years with acute or convalescent COVID-19. The rearrangement joins TRBV7-2 to TRBJ1-2; a weak D match, TRBD1 (5 bases). The sample was peripheral blood. CDR3 in amino acids: CASSNTPPGSGGYTF. The CDR3 DNA is TGTGCCAGCAGCAACACCCCCCCAGGGTCCGGGGGCTACACCTTC.